These 13 T cell receptor beta chains came from one sample sequenced in a study of T cell responses to AZD1222 COVID-19 vaccine. Using immunoSEQ multiplex PCR, the repertoire was profiled, and TCRdb retains in-frame clones only, with some absent. The sample contains 70,000 to 85,000 clones, nearly 85% of which appear only once. The source was peripheral blood, collected on day 0 of AZD1222 vaccination. The receptors shown here come from an adult in good health.

The gene calls are TRBV5-4 and TRBJ2-7; 9 bases are shared with TRBD2. The CDR3 extends over 15 amino acids. CDR1 and CDR2 from the germline V gene are SGHNT and YYREEE (reference sequence). V gave up 4 bases and J gave up 1 base; unmatched junction bases: 6. CDR3: CASSPARGGSYEQYF. DNA for the CDR3: TGTGCCAGCAGCCCTGCGCGGGGGGGTTCCTACGAGCAGTACTTC.

The chain has TRBV13 and TRBJ1-1; TRBD1 aligns across 9 bases. The CDR3 has 16 residues. V lost 1 base to trimming and J lost 0 bases; unmatched junction nucleotides: 3. Germline assignment: CDR1 PRHDT and CDR2 FYEKMQ (reference sequence). CDR3 amino acids: CASSLAGQGMNTEAFF. The CDR3 nucleotides read TGTGCCAGCAGCTTAGCGGGACAGGGAATGAACACTGAAGCTTTCTTT.

This sequence joins TRBV25-1 and TRBJ1-3; tentatively, D is TRBD1 (6 bases). The germline CDR1 and CDR2 sequences are MGHDK and SYGVNS. V lost 2 bases to trimming and J lost 2 bases, with 13 bases between them. The CDR3 length is 16 residues. This CDR3 reads CASSETTGYTGNTIYF. The CDR3 DNA sequence: TGTGCCAGCAGTGAAACGACAGGTTATACTGGAAACACCATATATTTT.

The gene calls are TRBV25-1 and TRBJ1-3, with D possibly matching TRBD1 (5 bases). In germline, CDR1 is MGHDK, CDR2 SYGVNS. This CDR3 contains 14 residues. Trimming removed 4 bases at V and 5 bases at J, with 12 bases between. CDR3 region: CASSGPGSRNTIYF. DNA for the CDR3: TGTGCCAGCAGTGGCCCAGGGAGTAGAAACACCATATATTTT.

The chain has TRBV30 and TRBJ2-3; D possibly matches TRBD1 or TRBD2 (5 bases each). V lost 2 bases to trimming and J lost 3 bases, with 18 bases between them. The CDR3 runs to 16 residues. CDR1 GTSNPN and CDR2 SVGIG come from the germline V gene (reference sequence). CDR3 nucleotide sequence: TGTGCCTGGAGTCAAGAGGGGACCGGAGATACAGATACGCAGTATTTT. It encodes CAWSQEGTGDTDTQYF.

The rearrangement joins TRBV19 to TRBJ2-7; 13 bases fit TRBD2. CDR1 is LNHDA, CDR2 SQIVND, per germline (reference sequence). The junction had 2 bases not matched to a gene; V was cut back by 3 bases and J by 3 bases. The CDR3 is made up of 15 amino acids. CDR3: CASSMGTSGIYEQYF. The CDR3 nucleotides read TGTGCCAGTAGTATGGGGACTAGCGGGATCTACGAGCAGTACTTC.

The genes are TRBV5-1 and TRBJ2-3; 9 nucleotides match TRBD1. Germline assignment: CDR1 SGHRS and CDR2 YFSETQ. This CDR3 comprises 15 residues. J lost 3 bases, V lost 4 bases, and 6 bases had no gene match. The CDR3 loop is CASSLRDRETDTQYF. The CDR3 DNA reads as TGCGCCAGCAGCCTCCGGGACAGGGAGACAGATACGCAGTATTTT.

The V gene is TRBV2, the J gene TRBJ1-2; D ambiguous. Trimming stripped 4 bases from V and 6 bases from J, with 12 bases between. Germline V gene lookup returns CDR1 SNHLY and CDR2 FYNNEI. There are 13 residues in the CDR3. This CDR3 is CASSARRENGYTF. The CDR3 DNA follows: TGTGCCAGCAGTGCTCGAAGGGAGAATGGCTACACCTTC.

The V and J genes are TRBV9 and TRBJ1-5; 8 bases line up with TRBD1. There are 15 residues in the CDR3. Trimming cost V 0 bases and J 3 bases; bases outside gene matches: 2. Looked up from germline, CDR1 is SGDLS and CDR2 is YYNGEE. CDR3 in amino acids: CASSVGTGNNQPQHF. The CDR3 DNA follows: TGTGCCAGCAGCGTAGGGACAGGGAACAATCAGCCCCAGCATTTT. Combining the CDR3 with reference TRBV9 and TRBJ1-5 gives the whole variable domain DSGVTQTPKHLITATGQRVTLRCSPRSGDLSVYWYQQSLDQGLQFLIQYYNGEERAKGNILERFSAQQFPDLHSELNLSSLELGDSALYFCASSVGTGNNQPQHFGDGTRLSIL.

This clone was found once. CDR3 DNA: TGTGCTAGCGGGATGAGCTCCTACAATGAGCAGTTCTTC. Translating it yields CASGMSSYNEQFF. The chain has TRBV6-5 and TRBJ2-1, with 8 bases matching TRBD2. This CDR3 spans 13 amino acids. The V gene's germline CDR1 is MNHEY and CDR2 SVGAGI.

The chain employs TRBV29-1 and TRBJ2-3; 9 bases are shared with TRBD2. Germline values: CDR1 SQVTM, CDR2 ANQGSEA. The CDR3 sequence is 14 residues long. V was clipped by 2 bases and J by 7 bases; unmatched bases: 7. CDR3 sequence (DNA): TGCAGCGTTGAACCTAGCGGGGTTGATTATACGCAGTATTTT. Translating gives CSVEPSGVDYTQYF.

This clone appeared once. The chain has TRBV18 and TRBJ1-3; D is ambiguous. The CDR3 runs to 15 residues. In germline, CDR1 is KGHSH, CDR2 LQKENI. Between the trimmed V and J ends, which lost 5 bases and 0 bases, there was a span of 11 bases. The CDR3 region has the DNA TGTGCCAGCTCAGCAGCCGGGGACTCTGGAAACACCATATATTTT. Its translation: CASSAAGDSGNTIYF.

This sequence joins TRBV9 and TRBJ2-3, with 7 bases fitting TRBD2. The CDR3 has 13 residues. From germline, CDR1 is SGDLS and CDR2 YYNGEE. Losses at the gene ends were 1 base for V and 6 bases for J; bases not matched to a gene: 2. The CDR3 loop reads CASSVTGGDTQYF. The CDR3 region has the DNA TGTGCCAGCAGCGTAACCGGGGGGGATACGCAGTATTTT. Full variable domain (remainder filled in from reference TRBV9 and TRBJ2-3): DSGVTQTPKHLITATGQRVTLRCSPRSGDLSVYWYQQSLDQGLQFLIQYYNGEERAKGNILERFSAQQFPDLHSELNLSSLELGDSALYFCASSVTGGDTQYFGPGTRLTVL.